The 8 T cell receptor beta chains in this list originate from one sample, sequenced in a study of blood T cell repertoires in COVID-19. Assay: immunoSEQ multiplex PCR; the TCRdb copy retains only in-frame clones and omits some. The sample holds over 110,000 clones, over 70% seen once. Sample: PBMCs or T cells enriched from blood (not recorded which). These receptors came from a man between 50 and 59 years old in a cohort exposed to, infected with or recovered from COVID-19 (not recorded which).

The V gene is TRBV5-1, the J gene TRBJ1-2; possible D gene TRBD1, 6 bases. The CDR3 is 17 amino acids. With 5 bases removed from V and 1 base from J, the gap between germline ends came to 21 bases. CDR1 is SGHRS, CDR2 YFSETQ, per germline. CDR3 nucleotide sequence: TGCGCCAGCAGGGATCGGACGGGGGGCGTTTATAACTATGGCTACACCTTC. Its translation: CASRDRTGGVYNYGYTF.

J is TRBJ1-1 and V is TRBV18, with D possibly TRBD1 on 5 matching bases. Germline V CDR1 and CDR2: KGHSH, LQKENI. V lost 0 bases and J 7 bases, leaving 9 bases between the germline ends. This CDR3 comprises 13 residues. CDR3 residues: CASSPPNDSEAFF. CDR3 in DNA: TGTGCCAGCTCACCACCTAATGACAGTGAAGCTTTCTTT.

The chain has TRBV21-1 and TRBJ1-5; the DNA was not compared with TRBD1, the D call given in the table. TRBV21-1 is tagged as a pseudogene. This CDR3 is 16 amino acids long. The CDR3 nucleotides are TGTGCCAGCAGCACCCTCGAGCAGGGGGCTCCGGGGCCCCAGCATTTT. Protein: CASSTLEQGAPGPQHF.

The chain joins TRBV28 to TRBJ1-5; 12 bases agree with TRBD1. The CDR3 is made up of 16 amino acids. Losses at the gene ends were 7 bases for V and 4 bases for J; bases not matched to a gene: 8. Germline values: CDR1 MDHEN, CDR2 SYDVKM. The CDR3 is CASTTGTGGANQPQHF. The CDR3, as DNA: TGTGCCAGCACCACCGGGACAGGGGGCGCAAATCAGCCCCAGCATTTT.

The chain links TRBV5-1 to TRBJ2-1; D is possibly TRBD1 (6 bases). Germline V gene data show CDR1 as SGHRS and CDR2 as YFSETQ. V was pared by 0 bases and J by 3 bases, with 10 bases between. The CDR3 extends over 15 amino acids. The CDR3 region has the DNA TGCGCCAGCAGCTTGGTTGGGGGCGACTACAATGAGCAGTTCTTC. Protein: CASSLVGGDYNEQFF.

This chain connects TRBV29-1 to TRBJ1-4; 8 bases align to TRBD1. V was clipped by 4 bases and J by 7 bases; unmatched bases: 5. The germline CDR1 and CDR2 sequences are SQVTM and ANQGSEA. CDR3 length equals 13 residues. CDR3: CSVVQGAGEKLFF. CDR3 coding DNA: TGCAGCGTTGTCCAGGGGGCAGGTGAAAAACTGTTTTTT.

The chain combines TRBV7-9 with TRBJ1-6; TRBD1 aligns across 8 bases. The V segment lost 4 bases and the J segment 8 bases; nucleotides outside the gene matches: 13. The CDR3 runs 17 residues. The germline V gene encodes CDR1 SEHNR and CDR2 FQNEAQ (reference sequence). CDR3 coding DNA: TGTGCCAGCAGCTCAACCACCGGACAGGGTGGAGATTCACCCCTCCACTTT. Translated: CASSSTTGQGGDSPLHF.

The sample holds a few counts of this clone. The chain carries TRBV13 and TRBJ2-7; 9 bases map to TRBD1. The CDR3 has 15 amino acids. The ends lost 2 bases at V and 4 bases at J; junction bases unmatched: 6. From germline, CDR1 is PRHDT and CDR2 FYEKMQ (reference sequence). CDR3 amino acids: CASSLMGQGSYEQYF. The CDR3 nucleotides read TGTGCCAGCAGCTTAATGGGACAGGGATCGTACGAGCAGTACTTC.